Detailed here is one T cell receptor beta chain. As yet, its antigen is unknown. Amplified TCR beta CDR3 regions derived from RNA transcripts. First-round RT-PCR of the TCR CDR3 relied on the HTBI primer set. Using its own MiXCR run on the multiplex PCR reads, TCRdb lists one record per CDR3 protein. Counted here are about 500,000 distinct CDR3 sequences, roughly 14% occurring once; the ten biggest clones make up around 17%. The CDR3 length is 17 residues. Germline V gene lookup returns CDR1 MNHNY and CDR2 SVGAGI (reference sequence). The V end lost 0 bases, the J end lost 0 bases, and 12 bases lay between the germline ends. This specimen belongs to a study of T cells in Graves' hyperthyroidism and ophthalmopathy. Broader study findings: The model anticipated ophthalmopathy a median 6.5 months pre-onset. Expanded thyroid clonotypes (above 0.001) were mostly also found in blood.

Absence of ophthalmopathy progression within 18 months defined stable Graves' hyperthyroidism. The chain carries TRBV6-6 and TRBJ1-3; no definite D call. This sequence was found in a woman aged 18-35 years with Graves' hyperthyroidism. What was sequenced was blood. This CDR3 reads CASSYSTIELSGNTIYF. The CDR3 DNA is TGTGCCAGCAGTTACTCGACCATCGAGCTCTCTGGAAACACCATATATTTT.